Listed here is a single T cell receptor (beta chain). TCRdb reanalyzed the 5' RACE reads, giving one entry per CDR3 protein sequence and no DNA. This table holds approximately 200,000 distinct CDR3 sequences. Sampling involved one blood draw (about 2.3 ml) for every donor. These data belong to a study of monozygotic twins with inflammatory bowel disease. The germline CDR1 and CDR2 sequences are KGHSH and LQKENI. This CDR3 has 13 amino acids. The clonotype originates from a human donor with ulcerative colitis or Crohn's disease, or a healthy co-twin of an affected twin (not recorded which). Source material: blood. This chain connects TRBV18 to TRBJ1-4. CDR3 amino acids: CASSAGLNEKLFF.